One sample yielded the 29 T cell receptor beta chains listed below, sequenced in a study of blood T cell repertoires in COVID-19. Assay: immunoSEQ multiplex PCR; the TCRdb copy retains only in-frame clones and omits some. Here the sample spans more than 200,000 clones, approximately 80% being singletons. The sample comprised peripheral blood. The receptor set was obtained from a woman aged 40-49 years with active or convalescent COVID-19.

In its sample, this clone was seen a few times. This chain joins TRBV27 and TRBJ1-1; D might be TRBD1 (5 bases). The V gene lost 2 bases and the J gene lost 4 bases, with 11 bases spanning the gap. From germline, CDR1 is MNHEY and CDR2 SMNVEV (reference sequence). This CDR3 region has 14 residues. Written as DNA, the CDR3 is TGTGCCAGCAGTTTAAGGGGTTCTGGCACTGAAGCTTTCTTT. It specifies CASSLRGSGTEAFF.

The gene calls are TRBV5-1 and TRBJ2-5; D uncertain. The CDR3 runs 14 residues. Deletions cut 0 bases from V and 1 base from J, with 7 bases between. Germline CDR1 is SGHRS and CDR2 is YFSETQ. For the CDR3, the DNA is TGCGCCAGCAGCTTGGATACTCCCCAAGAGACCCAGTACTTC. This sequence encodes CASSLDTPQETQYF.

The chain joins TRBV2 to TRBJ1-6, with 7 bases lining up with TRBD1. The trim removed 6 bases at V and 2 bases at J, leaving 19 bases unmatched. The germline V gene has CDR1 SNHLY and CDR2 FYNNEI. This CDR3 contains 20 residues. For the CDR3, the DNA is TGTGCCAGCAGCATCGACCGGGACAGCGCTTCCGCAACCTATAATTCACCCCTCCACTTT. This encodes CASSIDRDSASATYNSPLHF.

The J gene is TRBJ2-7, the V gene TRBV5-1; a possible D gene is TRBD1 (6 bases). CDR1 and CDR2 (germline): SGHRS, YFSETQ. The CDR3 consists of 11 residues. The V end lost 2 bases, the J end lost 6 bases, and 6 bases lay between the germline ends. CDR3 protein: CASSLGGEQYF. The CDR3 bases are TGCGCCAGCAGCTTAGGGGGCGAGCAGTACTTC.

CDR3: CATDISGGMSNQPQHF. For the CDR3, the DNA is TGTGCCACCGATATTTCAGGGGGGATGAGCAATCAGCCCCAGCATTTT. The chain has TRBV28 and TRBJ1-5; TRBD1 aligns across 7 bases. V shed 10 bases and J 1 base; nucleotides not matched to a gene: 13. The germline V gene encodes CDR1 MDHEN and CDR2 SYDVKM. The CDR3 contains 16 residues.

This clone was detected only once. The J gene is TRBJ1-2, the V gene TRBV28; 11 bases agree with TRBD1. The V and J ends lost 3 bases and 1 base, in that order; junction bases with no gene match: 10. The CDR3 loop spans 18 amino acids. Germline V gene data show CDR1 as MDHEN and CDR2 as SYDVKM. In DNA form, the CDR3 reads TGTGCCAGCAGTTTGCCCGGGACAGGGGGGGAACATAACTATGGCTACACCTTC. It codes for CASSLPGTGGEHNYGYTF.

V is TRBV5-4 and J is TRBJ2-3; maybe TRBD1 (5 bases). The V and J ends lost 5 bases and 0 bases respectively, with 16 bases between them. There are 16 residues in the CDR3. From germline, CDR1 is SGHNT and CDR2 YYREEE (reference sequence). The CDR3 coding sequence is TGTGCCAGCAGATTAGCAAGGGGCAGAAGCACAGATACGCAGTATTTT. This sequence encodes CASRLARGRSTDTQYF.

The chain employs TRBV5-1 and TRBJ2-7; 10 nucleotides line up with TRBD1. In germline, CDR1 is SGHRS, CDR2 YFSETQ. The CDR3 has 14 amino acids. With V trimmed by 8 bases and J by 3 bases, 8 bases remained unmatched. CDR3 coding DNA: TGCGCCAGTGCTAATGGGGACAGGGGCTACGAGCAGTACTTC. This translates into CASANGDRGYEQYF.

The chain links TRBV5-4 to TRBJ1-4, with a tentative D call TRBD1 (5 bases). The length of the CDR3 is 15 residues. Trimming pared 4 bases from V and 3 bases from J, leaving 13 bases between. Germline V CDR1 and CDR2: SGHNT, YYREEE (reference sequence). The CDR3 DNA reads TGTGCCAGCAGCAGGGCGGGGGGTCCTAATGAAAAACTGTTTTTT. Protein product: CASSRAGGPNEKLFF.

The V and J genes are TRBV6-5 and TRBJ1-1, with D perhaps matching TRBD1 (5 bases). V shed 2 bases and J shed 6 bases, with 16 bases lying between them. Germline CDR1 and CDR2: MNHEY and SVGAGI. CDR3 length: 15 amino acids. The CDR3 DNA follows: TGTGCCAGCAGTTACACCGGACGGGGGTTCCCTGAAGCTTTCTTT. Translation: CASSYTGRGFPEAFF.

This clone showed up just a few times. J is TRBJ2-6 and V is TRBV30; 7 bases fit TRBD1. CDR1 and CDR2 (germline): GTSNPN, SVGIG (reference sequence). The V segment lost 5 bases and the J segment 0 bases; nucleotides outside the gene matches: 10. The CDR3 consists of 17 residues. This CDR3 is CAWAFYRGSSGANVLTF. CDR3 DNA: TGTGCCTGGGCCTTTTACAGGGGCAGCTCTGGGGCCAACGTCCTGACTTTC.

This sequence joins TRBV25-1 and TRBJ1-2; the D gene is possibly TRBD1 (6 bases). CDR1 is MGHDK and CDR2 is SYGVNS in the germline V gene. Trimming pared 6 bases from V and 2 bases from J, leaving 16 bases between. The CDR3 totals 15 residues. CDR3 nucleotides: TGTGCCAGCAGGCCCCCGGGACACATGAACTATGGCTACACCTTC. Its translation: CASRPPGHMNYGYTF.

The rearrangement uses TRBV9 and TRBJ1-6; maybe TRBD1 (5 bases). Germline V lookup: CDR1 SGDLS, CDR2 YYNGEE. Trimming took off 0 bases at V and 11 bases at J, with 6 bases between the two ends. The CDR3 is 12 amino acids. CDR3 coding DNA: TGTGCCAGCAGCGTAGTGGGGCCACCCCTCCACTTT. Its translation: CASSVVGPPLHF.

V usage is TRBV5-4 and J usage is TRBJ2-5, with D maybe TRBD2 (6 bases). V lost 4 bases to trimming and J lost 4 bases, with 14 bases between them. There are 14 residues in the CDR3. CDR1 SGHNT and CDR2 YYREEE come from the germline V gene (reference sequence). As DNA, the CDR3 is TGTGCCAGCAGCCTTCCAGGACTACCAGAGACCCAGTACTTC. This encodes CASSLPGLPETQYF.

This clone has a single count. The chain recombines TRBV3-1 (or the pseudogene TRBV3-2) with TRBJ1-3; D gene uncertain. V was pared by 6 bases and J by 0 bases, with 9 bases between. The germline V gene has CDR1 LGHDT and CDR2 YNNKEL (reference sequence). The CDR3 is made up of 14 amino acids. The CDR3 here is CASRSVSSGNTIYF. CDR3 nucleotides: TGTGCCAGCAGGTCCGTATCCTCTGGAAACACCATATATTTT.

The rearrangement uses TRBV5-5 and TRBJ2-4, with 9 bases identical to TRBD2. The CDR3 sequence is 19 residues long. V was pared by 2 bases and J by 0 bases, with 12 bases of the junction left unmatched. Per the germline V gene, CDR1 is SGHKS and CDR2 is YYEKEE (reference sequence). The CDR3 sequence: CASSLFSSGGYLAKNIQYF. As DNA, the CDR3 is TGTGCCAGCAGCTTATTTTCCAGCGGGGGGTACCTAGCCAAAAACATTCAGTACTTC.

This sequence joins TRBV28 and TRBJ1-1; TRBD1 is a possible D gene (5 bases). Germline loops: CDR1 MDHEN, CDR2 SYDVKM. With 3 bases removed from V and 3 bases from J, the gap between germline ends came to 26 bases. The CDR3 totals 19 residues. The CDR3 sequence is CASSLRKFSPGGTDTEAFF. DNA for the CDR3: TGTGCCAGCAGTTTGCGAAAATTTTCCCCCGGGGGGACGGACACTGAAGCTTTCTTT.

This chain links TRBV2 with TRBJ1-5; D remains unclear. Deletions cut 0 bases from V and 2 bases from J, with 8 bases between. From germline, CDR1 is SNHLY and CDR2 FYNNEI. The CDR3 extends over 15 amino acids. This CDR3 is CASSEALRRNQPQHF. In DNA, the CDR3 is TGTGCCAGCAGTGAAGCGCTCAGGCGCAATCAGCCCCAGCATTTT.

The rearrangement joins TRBV19 to TRBJ2-5, with TRBD1 as a possible D gene (6 bases). This CDR3 is 14 amino acids long. V was trimmed by 4 bases and J by 6 bases, leaving 15 bases between them. Per germline, CDR1 LNHDA and CDR2 SQIVND (reference sequence). The CDR3 spells CASSTGQGIQTQYF. CDR3 nucleotide sequence: TGTGCCAGTAGTACGGGGCAGGGGATACAGACCCAGTACTTC.

This clone was seen more than once but under ten times. The chain couples TRBV21-1 to TRBJ1-1; TRBD1, the table's D call, lacks a check against the DNA. TRBV21-1 is tagged as a pseudogene. The CDR3 covers 16 residues. The CDR3 sequence: CASSMEAGGPNTEAFF. CDR3 bases: TGTGCCAGCAGCATGGAGGCAGGGGGCCCGAACACTGAAGCTTTCTTT.

This clone was counted once. The V call is TRBV29-1, the J call TRBJ2-2; 7 bases align to TRBD1. With V trimmed by 6 bases and J by 0 bases, 4 bases remained unmatched. From germline, CDR1 is SQVTM and CDR2 ANQGSEA. The CDR3 consists of 14 residues. This CDR3 reads CSVRDRPNTGELFF. In nucleotides, the CDR3 is TGCAGCGTCAGGGACAGACCGAACACCGGGGAGCTGTTTTTT.

This clone was picked up one time. The V call is TRBV7-7, the J call TRBJ2-2; 8 positions agree with TRBD2. Germline V CDR1 and CDR2: SSHAT, FNYEAQ (reference sequence). This CDR3 has 16 amino acids. Losses at the gene ends were 0 bases for V and 1 base for J; bases not matched to a gene: 1. CDR3 in DNA: TGTGCCAGCAGCTTAGCTAGCGGGGTGAACACCGGGGAGCTGTTTTTT. Translation: CASSLASGVNTGELFF.

V and J are TRBV5-4 and TRBJ2-2; D is perhaps TRBD1 (6 bases). Trimming removed 7 bases from V and 5 bases from J, with 12 bases in between. Per germline, CDR1 SGHNT and CDR2 YYREEE (reference sequence). This CDR3 spans 13 amino acids. As DNA, the CDR3 is TGTGCCAGCGGCATTCAGGGGACCGGGGAGCTGTTTTTT. Protein product: CASGIQGTGELFF.

The chain uses TRBV3-1 (or the pseudogene TRBV3-2) and TRBJ1-3; 8 bases match TRBD1. The CDR3 loop spans 17 amino acids. Looked up from germline, CDR1 is LGHDT and CDR2 is YNNKEL (reference sequence). V lost 0 bases to trimming and J lost 0 bases; unmatched junction nucleotides: 4. The CDR3 protein is CASSQDWQGASGNTIYF. The CDR3 DNA reads as TGTGCCAGCAGCCAAGATTGGCAGGGGGCCTCTGGAAACACCATATATTTT.

The rearrangement uses TRBV3-1 (or the pseudogene TRBV3-2) and TRBJ1-2, with D unclear. The CDR3 contains 11 residues. With 3 bases removed from V and 8 bases from J, the gap between germline ends came to 7 bases. Germline V lookup: CDR1 LGHDT, CDR2 YNNKEL (reference sequence). This CDR3 is CASSQPGGYTF. The CDR3 DNA sequence: TGTGCCAGCAGCCAGCCGGGGGGCTACACCTTC.

This chain links TRBV27 with TRBJ2-2; 8 bases align to TRBD2. Per germline, CDR1 MNHEY and CDR2 SMNVEV (reference sequence). CDR3 length equals 16 residues. Trimming cost V 5 bases and J 9 bases; bases outside gene matches: 14. The chain's CDR3 is CASSPPGGRIWRELFF. For the CDR3, the DNA is TGTGCCAGCAGTCCACCGGGAGGGCGGATTTGGAGGGAGCTGTTTTTT.

The chain recombines TRBV5-1 with TRBJ1-6; 7 nucleotides align to TRBD1. The ends lost 6 bases at V and 4 bases at J; junction bases unmatched: 4. The CDR3 contains 14 residues. From germline, CDR1 is SGHRS and CDR2 YFSETQ. The CDR3 nucleotides are TGCGCCAGCAATGAGGGACAGTATAATTCACCCCTCCACTTT. Protein sequence: CASNEGQYNSPLHF.

The chain couples TRBV9 to TRBJ2-3, with a possible D match to TRBD2 (7 bases). Per the germline V gene, CDR1 is SGDLS and CDR2 is YYNGEE. V gave up 0 bases and J gave up 10 bases, with 18 bases separating them. This CDR3 spans 15 amino acids. DNA of the CDR3: TGTGCCAGCAGCGTAGCTGGCGGGGGCCCGGCGGCGCAGTATTTT. Translated: CASSVAGGGPAAQYF.

The chain uses TRBV5-1 and TRBJ1-3; TRBD1 is a possible D gene (5 bases). Per the germline V gene, CDR1 is SGHRS and CDR2 is YFSETQ. The CDR3 is made up of 16 amino acids. The ends were cut back, 0 bases at V and 0 bases at J, with 10 bases in the middle. CDR3 in DNA: TGCGCCAGCAGCTTGGGGGCGGGGGACTCTGGAAACACCATATATTTT. It encodes CASSLGAGDSGNTIYF.